This paragraph reports one T cell receptor (beta chain). V lost 2 bases and J 15 bases, leaving 9 bases between the germline ends. The CDR3 covers 10 residues. The sample originates from a study of shared clonotypes between healthy human individuals. About the research overall: Plates per donor: three CD4 naive, three CD4 memory, two CD8 naive, one CD8 memory.

TCRdb's table, derived via immunoSEQ multiplex PCR, lists solely in-frame clones and lacks some. This sample has some 360,000 clones, with less than 85% found just once. V gene TRBV5-3 combines with J gene TRBJ2-1; D unclear. TRBV5-3 is placed among ORFs of uncertain function. The receptor was derived from a man aged 25 to 40 in good health. Sequencing was done on a sample of memory CD4+ T cells sorted from blood. Documented subset: CD45RA-negative fraction. This CDR3 is CARSFEVRFF. CDR3 in DNA: TGTGCCAGAAGCTTTGAAGTCCGGTTCTTC.